The T cell receptor (beta chain) under discussion was sequenced for a study of a mutant IDH1 vaccine in newly diagnosed glioma. Study context: Vaccines were first given 4-6 weeks after radiotherapy alone, or with temozolomide cycles. Findings and caveats of the study: Among top peripheral T cell clonotypes, changes seemed unrelated to pseudoprogression.

Concerning this clone: What it binds is not known.

Time point indicated: week 35, safety follow-up. Every vaccination contained 300 ug of the mutant IDH1 20-mer peptide and was paired with topical imiquimod. The repertoire was sequenced with immunoSEQ multiplex PCR; TCRdb's copy has only in-frame clones and lacks some. The repertoire consists of 30,000 to 40,000 clones, with just under 80% occurring once and the leading ten covering 3% to 4%. Germline V lookup: CDR1 SGHDN, CDR2 FVKESK. Trimming cost V 4 bases and J 1 base; bases outside gene matches: 2. The CDR3 is made up of 14 amino acids. This chain connects TRBV14 to TRBJ1-1; the match to TRBD1 covers 8 bases. The input for sequencing was PBMCs, taken from a glioma patient whose treatment included an IDH1 peptide vaccine. The TCR comes from a man in his forties with glioma. Some clones in this sample may be carry-over from other donors' samples. The DNA for the CDR3 is TGTGCCAGCAGCCGGGGACAGGCGAACACTGAAGCTTTCTTT. Protein: CASSRGQANTEAFF.